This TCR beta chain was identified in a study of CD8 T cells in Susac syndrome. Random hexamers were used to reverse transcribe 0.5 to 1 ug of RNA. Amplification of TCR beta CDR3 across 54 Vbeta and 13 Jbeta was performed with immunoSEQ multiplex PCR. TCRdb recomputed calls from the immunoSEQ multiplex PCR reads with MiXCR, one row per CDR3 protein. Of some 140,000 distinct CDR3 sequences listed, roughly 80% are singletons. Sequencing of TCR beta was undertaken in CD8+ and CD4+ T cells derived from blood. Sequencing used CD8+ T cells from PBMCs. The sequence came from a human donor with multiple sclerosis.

CDR3 region: CASSLSLGENTEAFF. Here the CDR3 DNA reads TGTGCCAGCAGCTTAAGCCTCGGAGAGAACACTGAAGCTTTCTTT. The chain links TRBV11-3 to TRBJ1-1; D ambiguous. The CDR3 consists of 15 residues. Trimming shortened V by 2 bases and J by 1 base, and 11 bases separated the two germline ends. Per the germline V gene, CDR1 is SGHNT and CDR2 is YENEEA.